The 9 T cell receptor beta chains below all came from one sample that was sequenced in a study of CD8+ T cells in alopecia areata. Noted treatment: oral pan-JAK inhibitor, 5-10 mg twice daily. TCR sequencing used cDNA made by reverse transcription of extracted RNA. Data came from immunoSEQ multiplex PCR; TCRdb stores just in-frame clones and leaves some out. The profile shows 200,000 to 250,000 clones, around 57% of them singletons. The sequences come from CD4+ T cells sorted from blood, collected at week 4, from a patient treated with tofacitinib. These receptors all come from a human donor with alopecia areata.

This chain joins TRBV25-1 and TRBJ2-7; 8 bases map to TRBD2. The germline gives CDR1 MGHDK, CDR2 SYGVNS. CDR3 size: 13 residues. The ends lost 4 bases at V and 8 bases at J; junction bases unmatched: 7. CDR3 DNA: TGTGCCAGCAGTGTCCTAGCGGGTAGTAAGCAGTACTTC. Its protein is CASSVLAGSKQYF.

The CDR3 DNA follows: TGCGCCAGCAGCCCACCGGGACAGGCAATGAACACTGAAGCTTTCTTT. Translating gives CASSPPGQAMNTEAFF. The chain links TRBV5-1 to TRBJ1-1; TRBD1 matches at 8 bases. Trimming took 4 bases from V and 0 from J; bases not matched to a gene: 8. Germline loops: CDR1 SGHRS, CDR2 YFSETQ. CDR3 length: 16 residues.

The J gene is TRBJ1-6, the V gene TRBV5-1; 7 nucleotides align to TRBD1. This CDR3 comprises 13 residues. In germline, CDR1 is SGHRS, CDR2 YFSETQ. The J segment lost 10 bases and the V segment lost 0 bases, leaving 1 base of the junction unmatched. The CDR3 bases are TGCGCCAGCAGCTTGGGACAGGGATCACCCCTCCACTTT. Translating it yields CASSLGQGSPLHF.

The V call is TRBV5-6, the J call TRBJ1-4; no reliable D call. Germline CDR1 and CDR2: SGHDT and YYEEEE. The CDR3 sequence is 12 residues long. V gave up 1 base and J gave up 7 bases, with 5 bases separating them. CDR3 coding DNA: TGTGCCAGCAGCTTGTTTGGTGAAAAACTGTTTTTT. Residues: CASSLFGEKLFF.

The rearrangement uses TRBV2 and TRBJ2-7, with TRBD1 identical over 9 bases. After removal of 7 bases from V and 5 bases from J, the junction contained 6 bases not matched to a gene. CDR3 size: 13 residues. Germline V lookup: CDR1 SNHLY, CDR2 FYNNEI. The CDR3 is CASNGQGIHEQYF. The CDR3 region has the DNA TGTGCCAGCAACGGACAGGGGATCCACGAGCAGTACTTC.

The chain joins TRBV25-1 to TRBJ1-2; no definite D call. Germline lookup yields CDR1 MGHDK and CDR2 SYGVNS. This CDR3 region has 12 residues. V shed 2 bases and J shed 5 bases, with 6 bases lying between them. DNA for the CDR3: TGTGCCAGCAGTGAAACCCAGTATGGCTACACCTTC. This encodes CASSETQYGYTF.

The CDR3 reads CSVGTALNTEAFF. Here the CDR3 DNA reads TGCAGCGTCGGGACAGCCCTGAACACTGAAGCTTTCTTT. The chain combines TRBV29-1 with TRBJ1-1, with 7 nucleotides matching TRBD1. The V segment lost 6 bases and the J segment 0 bases; nucleotides outside the gene matches: 4. This CDR3 has 13 residues. The germline V gene encodes CDR1 SQVTM and CDR2 ANQGSEA.

The rearrangement uses TRBV2 and TRBJ2-5; 8 positions match TRBD1. The germline V gene encodes CDR1 SNHLY and CDR2 FYNNEI. This CDR3 has 14 amino acids. The junction had 7 bases not matched to a gene; V was cut back by 6 bases and J by 4 bases. For the CDR3, the DNA is TGTGCCAGCAGCGCCGACAGGGGTCGAGAGACCCAGTACTTC. It yields the protein CASSADRGRETQYF. The variable domain in full, with the rest retrieved from reference TRBV2 and TRBJ2-5, is EPEVTQTPSHQVTQMGQEVILRCVPISNHLYFYWYRQILGQKVEFLVSFYNNEISEKSEIFDDQFSVERPDGSNFTLKIRSTKLEDSAMYFCASSADRGRETQYFGPGTRLLVL.

The V and J genes are TRBV29-1 and TRBJ1-1; D gene ambiguous. V dropped 5 bases and J dropped 4 bases, with 14 bases sitting between them. CDR1 is SQVTM and CDR2 is ANQGSEA in the germline V gene. The CDR3 is 13 residues long. CDR3 bases: TGCAGCGTTATGATCTTGGGTGGCACTGAAGCTTTCTTT. This gives the protein CSVMILGGTEAFF.